Listed here are 30 T cell receptor beta chains from one sample, sequenced in a study of T cell repertoires in cytomegalovirus infection. TCRdb re-derived calls from the reads in MiXCR, one entry per CDR3 protein. The sample contains approximately 630,000 distinct CDR3 sequences, approximately 25% of which appear only once. The sequencing sample was made of CD8+ T cells from PBMCs. These receptor sequences come from a human donor in good health (CMV status not recorded). Some clones in this sample may be carry-over from other donors' samples.

This chain links TRBV29-1 with TRBJ1-6; D is unresolved. The CDR3 is 12 residues long. Germline V CDR1 and CDR2: SQVTM, ANQGSEA. Trimming took 4 bases from V and 7 from J, leaving 8 bases between them. CDR3 region: CSVGGVNSPLHF. The CDR3 DNA sequence: TGCAGCGTTGGGGGAGTCAATTCACCCCTCCACTTT.

In this sample, this clonotype turned up many times. The chain joins TRBV7-2 to TRBJ1-5; D is ambiguous. V lost 3 bases, J lost 11 bases, and 11 bases lay in between. Looked up from germline, CDR1 is SGHTA and CDR2 is FQGNSA. The CDR3 runs 12 residues. CDR3 sequence reads: CASSLDSVAQHF. The CDR3 region has the DNA TGTGCCAGCAGCTTGGACTCAGTGGCCCAGCATTTT. Full variable domain (missing parts from reference TRBV7-2 and TRBJ1-5): GAGVSQSPSNKVTEKGKDVELRCDPISGHTALYWYRQSLGQGLEFLIYFQGNSAPDKSGLPSDRFSAERTGGSVSTLTIQRTQQEDSAVYLCASSLDSVAQHFGDGTRLSIL.

This clonotype appeared a few times. The chain carries TRBV9 and TRBJ2-5; perhaps TRBD2 as D (6 bases). This CDR3 region has 15 residues. Germline values: CDR1 SGDLS, CDR2 YYNGEE. V was shortened by 4 bases and J by 1 base, with 14 bases between the two germline ends. CDR3 sequence reads: CASSPHGGFQETQYF. The CDR3 region has the DNA TGTGCCAGCAGCCCACATGGGGGGTTCCAAGAGACCCAGTACTTC.

There are many counts of this clonotype. The V gene is TRBV7-3, the J gene TRBJ2-1; maybe TRBD2 (5 bases). CDR1 is SGHTA and CDR2 is FQGTGA in the germline V gene. The germline V and J ends were trimmed by 2 bases and 12 bases, with 8 bases remaining between them. The CDR3 contains 11 residues. The CDR3 here is CASSLGGGQFF. CDR3 nucleotide sequence: TGTGCCAGCAGCTTAGGAGGCGGGCAGTTCTTC.

V is TRBV2 and J is TRBJ2-3; TRBD2 is a possible D gene (5 bases). With 7 bases removed from V and 5 bases from J, the gap between germline ends came to 10 bases. The CDR3 contains 12 residues. The germline gives CDR1 SNHLY, CDR2 FYNNEI. As DNA, the CDR3 is TGTGCCAGCAAGGAGGTTGTAGATACGCAGTATTTT. As protein: CASKEVVDTQYF.

The chain employs TRBV2 and TRBJ1-2; D is possibly TRBD1 (5 bases). Germline values: CDR1 SNHLY, CDR2 FYNNEI. CDR3 length: 19 residues. The V end was cut by 7 bases, the J end by 1 base, with 28 bases between. The CDR3 is CASKGTIFQATEINYGYTF. The CDR3 DNA reads as TGTGCCAGCAAGGGGACCATTTTTCAAGCGACCGAAATTAACTATGGCTACACCTTC.

The chain joins TRBV7-7 to TRBJ2-5; a possible D gene is TRBD1 (6 bases). This CDR3 is built from 16 residues. CDR1 and CDR2 from the germline V gene are SSHAT and FNYEAQ (reference sequence). V lost 6 bases and J 0 bases, leaving 17 bases between the germline ends. CDR3 residues: CASRFLGTPYQETQYF. Written as DNA, the CDR3 is TGTGCCAGCAGATTCCTCGGGACACCGTACCAAGAGACCCAGTACTTC. The variable domain in full, with the rest retrieved from reference TRBV7-7 and TRBJ2-5, is GAGVSQSPRYKVTKRGQDVTLRCDPISSHATLYWYQQALGQGPEFLTYFNYEAQPDKSGLPSDRFSAERPEGSISTLTIQRTEQRDSAMYRCASRFLGTPYQETQYFGPGTRLLVL.

This chain links TRBV4-2 with TRBJ2-5; 10 bases agree with TRBD1. CDR3 length: 15 amino acids. Germline assignment: CDR1 LGHNA and CDR2 YNFKEQ. V was clipped by 4 bases and J by 3 bases; unmatched bases: 5. The CDR3 spells CASSPYGTGEETQYF. The CDR3 DNA follows: TGTGCCAGCAGCCCGTACGGGACAGGGGAAGAGACCCAGTACTTC.

This chain links TRBV4-1 with TRBJ2-5, with 10 bases lining up with TRBD2. V was pared by 3 bases and J by 3 bases, with 4 bases of the junction left unmatched. The CDR3 is 15 residues long. Germline V gene lookup returns CDR1 MGHRA and CDR2 YSYEKL. This CDR3 reads CASSQPTSGEETQYF. As DNA, the CDR3 is TGCGCCAGCAGCCAGCCTACTAGCGGGGAAGAGACCCAGTACTTC.

This clonotype was counted between two and nine times. The chain joins TRBV27 to TRBJ2-7, with D tentatively TRBD1 or TRBD2 (5 bases each). This CDR3 has 14 residues. V was cut by 4 bases and J by 3 bases, with 13 bases left in between. CDR1 is MNHEY and CDR2 is SMNVEV in the germline V gene (reference sequence). This CDR3 reads CASSWGTENYEQYF. The CDR3 DNA sequence: TGTGCCAGCAGTTGGGGGACGGAAAACTACGAGCAGTACTTC.

The sample holds many counts of this clonotype. V and J are TRBV6-6 and TRBJ1-1; D is undetermined. Germline CDR1 MNHNY, CDR2 SVGAGI (reference sequence). This CDR3 comprises 13 residues. Trimming pared 2 bases from V and 1 base from J, leaving 5 bases between. The CDR3 region has the DNA TGTGCCAGCAGTTACGCGTGGAACACTGAAGCTTTCTTT. Translation gives CASSYAWNTEAFF.

In its sample, this clonotype was seen a few times. The J gene is TRBJ2-6, the V gene TRBV14; D is unresolved. Per the germline V gene, CDR1 is SGHDN and CDR2 is FVKESK. The CDR3 has 16 amino acids. With 0 bases removed from V and 0 bases from J, the gap between germline ends came to 6 bases. CDR3 sequence: CASSQDRVSGANVLTF. The DNA for the CDR3 is TGTGCCAGCAGCCAAGATAGGGTCTCTGGGGCCAACGTCCTGACTTTC.

This clonotype was counted ten times or more. This rearrangement joins TRBV10-3 to TRBJ1-1; D is uncertain. The CDR3 sequence is 12 residues long. The V end was cut by 10 bases, the J end by 1 base, with 10 bases between. Germline CDR1 and CDR2: ENHRY and SYGVKD. The CDR3 sequence is CASKGGNTEAFF. CDR3 DNA: TGTGCCAGCAAAGGTGGGAACACTGAAGCTTTCTTT.

This chain links TRBV6-6 with TRBJ2-2; either TRBD1 or TRBD2 may fit D (5 bases each). CDR1 and CDR2 (germline): MNHNY, SVGAGI (reference sequence). The CDR3 covers 15 residues. Trimming removed 5 bases at V and 3 bases at J, with 13 bases between. The CDR3 reads CASSDRQGDTGELFF. The CDR3, as DNA: TGTGCCAGCAGTGATAGGCAGGGAGACACCGGGGAGCTGTTTTTT.

This clonotype was seen ten or more times. This chain uses TRBV28 with TRBJ1-5; D gene ambiguous. Trimming stripped 2 bases from V and 5 bases from J, with 7 bases between. CDR3 size: 13 residues. Per germline, CDR1 MDHEN and CDR2 SYDVKM. The CDR3 coding sequence is TGTGCCAGCAGTTTAGACGGTTATCAGCCCCAGCATTTT. Protein: CASSLDGYQPQHF.

This clonotype was seen a few times. V usage is TRBV6-6 and J usage is TRBJ2-3; D is unclear. V was pared by 2 bases and J by 5 bases, with 11 bases between. CDR1 and CDR2 from the germline V gene are MNHNY and SVGAGI (reference sequence). The CDR3 covers 14 residues. The CDR3 nucleotides read TGTGCCAGCAGTTACGGGCAGGCAGTAGATACGCAGTATTTT. Translation: CASSYGQAVDTQYF.

V usage is TRBV2 and J usage is TRBJ2-2, with D uncertain. This CDR3 has 12 residues. CDR1 and CDR2 (germline): SNHLY, FYNNEI. V lost 8 bases to trimming and J lost 5 bases, with 9 bases between them. The CDR3 is CASLVNTGELFF. CDR3 nucleotide sequence: TGTGCCAGCTTAGTCAATACCGGGGAGCTGTTTTTT.

In this sample, this clonotype turned up many times. The chain joins TRBV7-6 to TRBJ2-2; D might be TRBD1 or TRBD2, each matching 6 bases. Looked up from germline, CDR1 is SGHVS and CDR2 is FNYEAQ. Trimming shortened V by 2 bases and J by 2 bases, and 9 bases separated the two germline ends. CDR3 length: 15 amino acids. CDR3 in amino acids: CASSLRGANTGELFF. The CDR3, as DNA: TGTGCCAGCAGCTTAAGGGGGGCTAACACCGGGGAGCTGTTTTTT.

A single count supports this clonotype. The V and J genes are TRBV20-1 and TRBJ1-2, with D tentatively TRBD1 (5 bases). Germline V gene lookup returns CDR1 DFQATT and CDR2 SNEGSKA (reference sequence). With 5 bases removed from V and 1 base from J, the gap between germline ends came to 11 bases. The CDR3 is made up of 13 amino acids. CDR3 sequence: CSAEETDNYGYTF. CDR3 nucleotides: TGCAGTGCTGAGGAGACAGATAACTATGGCTACACCTTC.

This clonotype was counted a few times. The genes are TRBV29-1 and TRBJ2-5, with D perhaps matching TRBD1 (6 bases). Germline V gene lookup returns CDR1 SQVTM and CDR2 ANQGSEA. This CDR3 has 11 residues. Trimming removed 6 bases at V and 4 bases at J, with 9 bases between. The CDR3 here is CSVQGRETQYF. For the CDR3, the DNA is TGCAGCGTCCAGGGGAGAGAGACCCAGTACTTC.

The CDR3 coding sequence is TGTGCCAGCAGGTTCCGTCGACAACAGGGGGCTCTTAATGAAAAACTGTTTTTT. Its protein is CASRFRRQQGALNEKLFF. This chain connects TRBV7-6 to TRBJ1-4, with 9 nucleotides matching TRBD1. CDR3 length: 18 amino acids. Trimming removed 6 bases from V and 4 bases from J; junction bases left unmatched: 15. Germline CDR1 SGHVS, CDR2 FNYEAQ.

This clonotype was counted once. CDR3 in amino acids: CASSPPGYYYGYTF. For the CDR3, the DNA is TGTGCCAGCAGTCCCCCCGGATATTACTATGGCTACACCTTC. V and J are TRBV6-5 and TRBJ1-2; no reliable D call. V lost 5 bases and J lost 3, with 13 bases in between. The length of the CDR3 is 14 residues. Per germline, CDR1 MNHEY and CDR2 SVGAGI.

A note on this clonotype: Given a much more abundant clone one base away, this may be a read error. The rearrangement uses TRBV7-6 and TRBJ1-5; maybe TRBD1 (5 bases). Looked up from germline, CDR1 is SGHVS and CDR2 is FNYEAQ. This CDR3 is 15 amino acids long. The DNA for the CDR3 is TGTGCCAACAGCTTTCGTCAGGGAGAAGGTCAGCCCCAGCATTTT. This encodes CANSFRQGEGQPQHF.

This clonotype was counted at least ten times. The chain carries TRBV6-1 and TRBJ2-2, with TRBD1 matching over 8 bases. The CDR3 covers 14 residues. The V gene end was trimmed by 9 bases and the J gene end by 3 bases; junction bases not matched to a gene: 6. Germline V CDR1 and CDR2: MNHNS, SASEGT. The CDR3 DNA is TGTGCCAGTGGGGACAGGCTGGACACCGGGGAGCTGTTTTTT. It translates to CASGDRLDTGELFF.

In this sample, this clonotype turned up a few times. The genes are TRBV6-2 or TRBV6-3 and TRBJ1-5; 8 nucleotides agree with TRBD1. V shed 0 bases and J 7 bases; nucleotides not matched to a gene: 8. The CDR3 length is 16 residues. Germline assignment: CDR1 MNHEY and CDR2 SVGEGT. Here the CDR3 reads CASSYSATGAGQPQHF. Written as DNA, the CDR3 is TGTGCCAGCAGTTACTCGGCGACAGGGGCAGGGCAGCCCCAGCATTTT.

The sample holds one count of this clonotype. The chain is built from TRBV10-3 and TRBJ2-1, with D hard to call. The CDR3 sequence is 10 residues long. Deletions cut 10 bases from V and 7 bases from J, with 8 bases between. Germline V gives CDR1 ENHRY, CDR2 SYGVKD. CDR3 bases: TGTGCCACGAGCGAGAATGAGCAGTTCTTC. Residues: CATSENEQFF.

In its sample, this clonotype was seen many times. The V and J genes are TRBV7-6 and TRBJ1-1; D possibly corresponds to TRBD1 (5 bases). The CDR3 totals 14 residues. V gave up 2 bases and J gave up 5 bases, with 12 bases separating them. Germline V gives CDR1 SGHVS, CDR2 FNYEAQ. The CDR3, as DNA: TGTGCCAGCAGCTTACTTGGAGGGACGACTGAAGCTTTCTTT. Translated, it gives CASSLLGGTTEAFF.

Comment on this clonotype: The conserved final phenylalanine or tryptophan is absent from the CDR3, which likely points to a read error. The chain carries TRBV6-2 or TRBV6-3 and TRBJ2-1; 12 nucleotides agree with TRBD2. Per germline, CDR1 MNHEY and CDR2 SVGEGT. This CDR3 is built from 16 residues. Trimming removed 0 bases from V and 12 bases from J; junction bases left unmatched: 9. In DNA form, the CDR3 reads TGTGCCAGCAGTTACTCACGGACTAGCGGGGAATACGTGCAGTTCCTC. Translation gives CASSYSRTSGEYVQFL.

CDR3 residues: CANSWGGGGEQFF. CDR3 sequence (DNA): TGTGCCAACAGCTGGGGGGGCGGGGGTGAGCAGTTCTTC. The chain joins TRBV27 to TRBJ2-1, with D possibly matching TRBD2 (7 bases). Germline CDR1 reads MNHEY; CDR2 reads SMNVEV (reference sequence). This CDR3 spans 13 amino acids. V lost 10 bases and J 9 bases, leaving 19 bases between the germline ends.

This clonotype has more than one count but fewer than ten. The chain uses TRBV15 and TRBJ2-1, with TRBD2 identical over 9 bases. Germline V lookup: CDR1 LNHNV, CDR2 YYDKDF (reference sequence). The length of the CDR3 is 15 residues. The junction had 1 base not matched to a gene; V was cut back by 0 bases and J by 4 bases. The CDR3 sequence is CATSRDLAGYNEQFF. CDR3 nucleotide sequence: TGTGCCACCAGCAGAGATCTAGCGGGGTACAATGAGCAGTTCTTC.